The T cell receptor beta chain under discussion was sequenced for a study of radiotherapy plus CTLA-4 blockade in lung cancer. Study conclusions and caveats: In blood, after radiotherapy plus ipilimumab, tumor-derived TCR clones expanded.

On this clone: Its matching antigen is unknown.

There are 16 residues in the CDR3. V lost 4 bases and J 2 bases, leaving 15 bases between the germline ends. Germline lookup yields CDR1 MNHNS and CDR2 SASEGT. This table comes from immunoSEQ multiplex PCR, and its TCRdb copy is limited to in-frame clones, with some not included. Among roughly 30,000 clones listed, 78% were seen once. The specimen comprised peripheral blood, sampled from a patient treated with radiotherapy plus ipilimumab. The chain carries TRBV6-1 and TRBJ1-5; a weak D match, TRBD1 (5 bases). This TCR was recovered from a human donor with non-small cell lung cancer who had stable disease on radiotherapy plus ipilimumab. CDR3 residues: CASSGTLGGRNQPQHF. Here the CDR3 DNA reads TGTGCCAGCAGTGGGACACTGGGCGGACGCAATCAGCCCCAGCATTTT.